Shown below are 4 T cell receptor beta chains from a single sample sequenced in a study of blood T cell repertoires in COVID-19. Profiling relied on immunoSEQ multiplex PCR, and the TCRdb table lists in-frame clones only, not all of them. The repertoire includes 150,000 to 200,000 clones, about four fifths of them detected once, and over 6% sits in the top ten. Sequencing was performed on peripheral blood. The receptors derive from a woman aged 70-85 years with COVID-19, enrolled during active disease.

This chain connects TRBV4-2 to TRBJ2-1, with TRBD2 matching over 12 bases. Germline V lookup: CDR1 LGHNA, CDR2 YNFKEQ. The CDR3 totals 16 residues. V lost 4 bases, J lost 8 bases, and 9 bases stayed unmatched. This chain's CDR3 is CASSPGLAGGPDEQFF. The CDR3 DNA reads TGTGCCAGCAGCCCTGGCCTAGCGGGAGGGCCGGATGAGCAGTTCTTC.

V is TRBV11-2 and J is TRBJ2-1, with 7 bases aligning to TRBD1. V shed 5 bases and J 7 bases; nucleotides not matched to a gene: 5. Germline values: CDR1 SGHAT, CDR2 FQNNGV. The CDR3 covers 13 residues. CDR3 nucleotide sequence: TGTGCCAGCAGCATAAACAGGGGTAATGAGCAGTTCTTC. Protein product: CASSINRGNEQFF.

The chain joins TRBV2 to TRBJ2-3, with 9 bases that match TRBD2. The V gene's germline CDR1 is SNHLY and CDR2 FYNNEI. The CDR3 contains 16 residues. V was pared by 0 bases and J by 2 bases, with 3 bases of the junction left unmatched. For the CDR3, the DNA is TGTGCCAGCAGTGAAGCCAGGACTAGCGTCACAGATACGCAGTATTTT. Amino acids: CASSEARTSVTDTQYF.

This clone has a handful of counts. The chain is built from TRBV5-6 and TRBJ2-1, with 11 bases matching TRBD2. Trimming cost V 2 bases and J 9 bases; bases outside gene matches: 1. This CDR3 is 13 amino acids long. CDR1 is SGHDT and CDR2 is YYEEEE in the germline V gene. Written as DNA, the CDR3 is TGTGCCAGCAGCTTACTAGCGGGAGTTGAGCAGTTCTTC. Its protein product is CASSLLAGVEQFF.